This T cell receptor (beta chain) was identified in a study of regulatory T cells in long-lasting Graves disease. Study observations and caveats: Persistent-disease Graves' patients showed less TCR diversity than new cases.

The CDR3 is made up of 13 amino acids. Germline V gives CDR1 MNHEY, CDR2 SMNVEV (reference sequence). V was cut by 3 bases and J by 7 bases, with 10 bases left in between. For TCR beta, libraries came from iRepertoire HTBI primers and Arm-PCR of CDR3 regions. TCRdb processed the multiplex PCR reads anew with MiXCR; each CDR3 protein has one entry. This table has hundreds of thousands of distinct CDR3 sequences, about a sixth appearing once. As concerns this clonotype: Its target is unknown.

This sample's time point: newly diagnosed GD, antithyroid drugs for less than 3 months. Generation of the TCR library employed RNA extracted from PBMCs. A further study also used this sample, focusing on T cells in Graves' hyperthyroidism and ophthalmopathy. That publication notes: Among thyroid clonotypes expanded above 0.001, most also appeared in blood.

The chain combines TRBV27 with TRBJ1-5; weak D call: TRBD1 (5 bases). The sequence was obtained from a man in his forties with Graves disease. This specimen consisted of peripheral blood mononuclear cells (PBMCs), obtained at new diagnosis, from a patient treated with antithyroid drugs. CDR3 residues: CASSFSRVQPQHF. The CDR3 DNA sequence: TGTGCCAGCAGTTTTTCCAGGGTACAGCCCCAGCATTTT.